This paragraph covers one T cell receptor (beta chain) sequence. No antigen is known for it. Distinct nucleotide sequences in the sample also encode this CDR3. Amplification used 60 Vbeta primers and 13 Jbeta primers. Sequencing used immunoSEQ multiplex PCR; TCRdb keeps in-frame clones, though not all of them. The repertoire has over 100,000 clones, about three fifths of them found once; the top ten carry approximately 8.5%. The data stem from a study of cytomegalovirus exposure and HLA in healthy donors. Notes on the study in general: The later analysis indicated that the majority of CMV-associated TCR beta chains appeared HLA-restricted. Being indistinguishable, some V segments were excluded, TRBV6-2 and TRBV6-3 among them.

CDR3 length: 14 residues. V lost 2 bases and J 3 bases, leaving 10 bases between the germline ends. In germline, CDR1 is SNHLY, CDR2 FYNNEI. The receptor comes from a woman in her thirties or forties in good health and CMV-seropositive. Sequenced: PBMCs. The chain couples TRBV2 to TRBJ1-2; weak D call: TRBD1 (5 bases). CDR3 nucleotides: TGTGCCAGCAGTGAACAAGGGGCGGACTATGGCTACACCTTC. Its translation: CASSEQGADYGYTF.